The rows below give T cell receptor beta chains drawn from one sample of a study of glioma-infiltrating T cells after dendritic cell vaccination. The protocol was immunoSEQ multiplex PCR, while the TCRdb copy is restricted to in-frame clones and leaves out a portion. The sample carries 75,000 to 95,000 clones, 81% recorded once. The sample here was blood, taken after dendritic cell vaccination. The receptors shown here come from a human donor with glioblastoma. Both conserved end residues are part of each CDR3. D genes are given only for firm matches. Only some rows state a clone size, as once, few, many or a class for expanded clones.

v_call: TRBV5-4
d_call: TRBD2
j_call: TRBJ2-1
clone_size: NA
cdr3_nt: TGTGCCAGTACTACCGGGACTAGGGGCCCCAATGAGCAGTTCTTC
cdr3_aa: CASTTGTRGPNEQFF

v_call: TRBV2
d_call: TRBD1
j_call: TRBJ2-3
clone_size: NA
cdr3_nt: TGTGCCAGCAACCGACAGGGGCCGATCACAGATACGCAGTATTTT
cdr3_aa: CASNRQGPITDTQYF

v_call: TRBV5-4
d_call: NA
j_call: TRBJ1-1
clone_size: NA
cdr3_nt: TGTGCCAGCAGCCGTGAGGGGGGGTACACTGAAGCTTTCTTT
cdr3_aa: CASSREGGYTEAFF

v_call: TRBV7-2
d_call: NA
j_call: TRBJ1-3
clone_size: NA
cdr3_nt: TGTGCCAGCAGCTCCCCGACAGTTTCTGGAAACACCATATATTTT
cdr3_aa: CASSSPTVSGNTIYF

v_call: TRBV11-2
d_call: NA
j_call: TRBJ2-2
clone_size: NA
cdr3_nt: TGTGCCAGCAGCCGCTGGGGGGGGGCGTTGAACACCGGGGAGCTGTTTTTT
cdr3_aa: CASSRWGGALNTGELFF

v_call: TRBV30
d_call: NA
j_call: TRBJ2-5
clone_size: NA
cdr3_nt: TGTGCCTGGAGTGTGGGAGCGGGTAGAGAGACCCAGTACTTC
cdr3_aa: CAWSVGAGRETQYF

v_call: TRBV7-9
d_call: NA
j_call: TRBJ2-5
clone_size: NA
cdr3_nt: TGTGCCAGCAGCCGACAGTTCCAAGAGACCCAGTACTTC
cdr3_aa: CASSRQFQETQYF

v_call: TRBV4-1
d_call: NA
j_call: TRBJ2-7
clone_size: NA
cdr3_nt: TGCGCCAGCAGGGGGGCCTCATACGAGCAGTACTTC
cdr3_aa: CASRGASYEQYF

v_call: TRBV6-1
d_call: TRBD2
j_call: TRBJ2-7
clone_size: NA
cdr3_nt: TGTGCCAGCAGTGCCACTGGACTAGCGAGCTCCTACGAGCAGTACTTC
cdr3_aa: CASSATGLASSYEQYF

v_call: TRBV4-1
d_call: TRBD1
j_call: TRBJ1-2
clone_size: NA
cdr3_nt: TGCGCCAGCAGCCAATCCCCGGACAGGGCACAAAACTATGGCTACACCTTC
cdr3_aa: CASSQSPDRAQNYGYTF

v_call: TRBV7-9
d_call: NA
j_call: TRBJ1-1
clone_size: NA
cdr3_nt: TGTGCCAGCAGCTTAGGGGCGGGGGAAACTGAAGCTTTCTTT
cdr3_aa: CASSLGAGETEAFF

v_call: TRBV30
d_call: TRBD2
j_call: TRBJ2-1
clone_size: NA
cdr3_nt: TGTGCCTGGAGAAGGAGCGGGAGTTCCTACAATGAGCAGTTCTTC
cdr3_aa: CAWRRSGSSYNEQFF

v_call: TRBV15
d_call: TRBD2
j_call: TRBJ2-7
clone_size: NA
cdr3_nt: TGTGCCACCAGCGGCGGGGGGATCTCCTACGAGCAGTACTTC
cdr3_aa: CATSGGGISYEQYF

v_call: TRBV6-5
d_call: NA
j_call: TRBJ1-5
clone_size: many
cdr3_nt: TGTGCCGCCGAACCACAGGGAGGGCAGCCCCAGCATTTT
cdr3_aa: CAAEPQGGQPQHF

v_call: TRBV7-8
d_call: TRBD1
j_call: TRBJ1-5
clone_size: NA
cdr3_nt: TGTGCCAGCAGCCGCCGGGGGACAGGGGGCGGCCGGAAGCAGCCCCAGCATTTT
cdr3_aa: CASSRRGTGGGRKQPQHF

v_call: TRBV5-4
d_call: NA
j_call: TRBJ1-2
clone_size: NA
cdr3_nt: TGTGCCAGCAGCCGCCGGGACACTAACTATGGCTACACCTTC
cdr3_aa: CASSRRDTNYGYTF

v_call: TRBV25-1
d_call: TRBD2
j_call: TRBJ2-2
clone_size: once
cdr3_nt: TGTGCCAGCAGTGAGGGGGGGTCCGGGGAGCTGTTTTTT
cdr3_aa: CASSEGGSGELFF

v_call: TRBV20-1
d_call: NA
j_call: TRBJ2-5
clone_size: NA
cdr3_nt: TGCAGTGCTAGAGAGAGGGAGACCCAGTACTTC
cdr3_aa: CSARERETQYF

v_call: TRBV5-5
d_call: TRBD1
j_call: TRBJ1-1
clone_size: NA
cdr3_nt: TGTGCCAGCAGTCTCTCCGGGGGACAGGGGGCGTGGGAAGCTTTCTTT
cdr3_aa: CASSLSGGQGAWEAFF

v_call: TRBV19
d_call: TRBD1
j_call: TRBJ1-2
clone_size: few
cdr3_nt: TGTGCCAGTAGAGCCGGGACAGGGGGCTCGGGCTATGGCTACACCTTC
cdr3_aa: CASRAGTGGSGYGYTF

v_call: TRBV6-1
d_call: NA
j_call: TRBJ1-2
clone_size: NA
cdr3_nt: TGTGCCAGCTTACCAGGGTTGAACTATGGCTACACCTTC
cdr3_aa: CASLPGLNYGYTF

v_call: TRBV5-1
d_call: NA
j_call: TRBJ2-1
clone_size: NA
cdr3_nt: TGCGCCAGCAGCTCCCCCGTAAATGAGCAGTTCTTC
cdr3_aa: CASSSPVNEQFF

v_call: TRBV6-5
d_call: NA
j_call: TRBJ1-2
clone_size: NA
cdr3_nt: TGTGCCAGCAGTCCTGGAGATACTTATGGCTACACCTTC
cdr3_aa: CASSPGDTYGYTF

v_call: TRBV5-1
d_call: NA
j_call: TRBJ2-7
clone_size: few
cdr3_nt: TGCGCCAGCAGCTCTACAGGGACCAGCGAGCAGTACTTC
cdr3_aa: CASSSTGTSEQYF

v_call: TRBV6-1
d_call: TRBD1
j_call: TRBJ1-5
clone_size: NA
cdr3_nt: TGTGCCACCATAAAGGGGACAGGAACCCGGGAGCCCCAGCATTTT
cdr3_aa: CATIKGTGTREPQHF

v_call: TRBV6-1
d_call: NA
j_call: TRBJ2-5
clone_size: NA
cdr3_nt: TGTGCCAGCAGTGAAATAGTACGAGAGACCCAGTACTTC
cdr3_aa: CASSEIVRETQYF

v_call: TRBV7-7
d_call: NA
j_call: TRBJ2-7
clone_size: NA
cdr3_nt: TGTGCCAGCAGCTTATGGCTCTCGGCAGGGGCCTCGTTGGAGCAGTACTTC
cdr3_aa: CASSLWLSAGASLEQYF

v_call: TRBV19
d_call: NA
j_call: TRBJ2-7
clone_size: NA
cdr3_nt: TGTGCCAGTAGTTCCCGGGCCTACGAGCAGTACTTC
cdr3_aa: CASSSRAYEQYF

v_call: TRBV28
d_call: NA
j_call: TRBJ1-1
clone_size: NA
cdr3_nt: TGTGCCACCACTGGTCCCCCGGCGGGGCAGAAGACTGAAGCTTTCTTT
cdr3_aa: CATTGPPAGQKTEAFF

v_call: TRBV19
d_call: TRBD1
j_call: TRBJ1-1
clone_size: NA
cdr3_nt: TGTGCCAGCGCCCCGAGACAGGGGCGTAATCGGGTCACTGAAGCTTTCTTT
cdr3_aa: CASAPRQGRNRVTEAFF

v_call: TRBV20-1
d_call: TRBD2
j_call: TRBJ2-1
clone_size: NA
cdr3_nt: TGCAGTGCCTCGGGGGGGCTCGAGCAGTTCTTC
cdr3_aa: CSASGGLEQFF

v_call: TRBV19
d_call: TRBD2
j_call: TRBJ2-1
clone_size: NA
cdr3_nt: TGTGCCAGTAGTACGCCCCCCGGACTAGCGGCGTACTACAATGAGCAGTTCTTC
cdr3_aa: CASSTPPGLAAYYNEQFF

v_call: TRBV9
d_call: TRBD1
j_call: TRBJ1-2
clone_size: NA
cdr3_nt: TGTGCCAGCAGCGTAGCTCCCGACAGGGGGCGGTATGGCTACACCTTC
cdr3_aa: CASSVAPDRGRYGYTF

v_call: TRBV4-1
d_call: TRBD1
j_call: TRBJ1-5
clone_size: NA
cdr3_nt: TGCGCCAGCAGCCAACCAGGGGGAGTCTTATCTCAGCCCCAGCATTTT
cdr3_aa: CASSQPGGVLSQPQHF

v_call: TRBV5-1
d_call: NA
j_call: TRBJ1-2
clone_size: NA
cdr3_nt: TGCGCCAGCGGTTCACAGGGAACCTATGGCTACACCTTC
cdr3_aa: CASGSQGTYGYTF

v_call: TRBV9
d_call: NA
j_call: TRBJ1-1
clone_size: NA
cdr3_nt: TGTGCCAGCAGCCCGCTTGTAGGGGTGAACACTGAAGCTTTCTTT
cdr3_aa: CASSPLVGVNTEAFF

v_call: TRBV13
d_call: TRBD1
j_call: TRBJ2-1
clone_size: NA
cdr3_nt: TGTGCCAGCAGCTTAGCGCTTAATCCGGACAGGGTTACCTACAATGAGCAGTTCTTC
cdr3_aa: CASSLALNPDRVTYNEQFF

v_call: TRBV18
d_call: TRBD2
j_call: TRBJ2-5
clone_size: NA
cdr3_nt: TGTGCCAGCTCGCCGACTAGCGGGGGCGCAGAGACCCAGTACTTC
cdr3_aa: CASSPTSGGAETQYF

v_call: TRBV7-6
d_call: NA
j_call: TRBJ1-2
clone_size: NA
cdr3_nt: TGTGCCAGCAGCTTAGCGGAGGGGTCGAAGTATGGCTACACCTTC
cdr3_aa: CASSLAEGSKYGYTF

v_call: TRBV4-1
d_call: NA
j_call: TRBJ1-5
clone_size: once
cdr3_nt: TGCGCCAGCAGCCAAGATGCGGCGGGACGGGCCTCTGGTCAGCCCCAGCATTTT
cdr3_aa: CASSQDAAGRASGQPQHF

v_call: TRBV6-1
d_call: NA
j_call: TRBJ1-1
clone_size: NA
cdr3_nt: TGTGCCAGCAGTGCCTTCGGGGGGGGAGGGACTGAAGCTTTCTTT
cdr3_aa: CASSAFGGGGTEAFF

v_call: TRBV7-3
d_call: NA
j_call: TRBJ2-1
clone_size: NA
cdr3_nt: TGTGCCAGCAGCCTCAACTCTTTCGGGGATGAGCAGTTCTTC
cdr3_aa: CASSLNSFGDEQFF

v_call: TRBV2
d_call: TRBD1
j_call: TRBJ2-2
clone_size: NA
cdr3_nt: TGTGCCAGCAGTGAAGCCGGGACAGCAACGGGCGGGGAGCTGTTTTTT
cdr3_aa: CASSEAGTATGGELFF

v_call: TRBV7-9
d_call: TRBD2
j_call: TRBJ2-3
clone_size: once
cdr3_nt: TGTGCCAGCAGCCGGACTAGCGGGAGAGGTGGTACAGATACGCAGTATTTT
cdr3_aa: CASSRTSGRGGTDTQYF

v_call: TRBV29-1
d_call: TRBD1
j_call: TRBJ1-3
clone_size: NA
cdr3_nt: TGCAGCGCCTACAGGGGGTCAGACACCATATATTTT
cdr3_aa: CSAYRGSDTIYF

v_call: TRBV4-2
d_call: NA
j_call: TRBJ2-6
clone_size: NA
cdr3_nt: TGTGCCAGCAGCCATCCGCGGCAGGGAGGAACCTCTGGGGCCAACGTCCTGACTTTC
cdr3_aa: CASSHPRQGGTSGANVLTF

v_call: TRBV6-5
d_call: NA
j_call: TRBJ1-5
clone_size: few
cdr3_nt: TGTGCCAGCAGTCAACACACGGGAGGCAATCAGCCCCAGCATTTT
cdr3_aa: CASSQHTGGNQPQHF

v_call: TRBV7-3
d_call: NA
j_call: TRBJ2-3
clone_size: NA
cdr3_nt: TGTGCCAGCAGCTCCTCGGGGGTTACAGATACGCAGTATTTT
cdr3_aa: CASSSSGVTDTQYF

v_call: TRBV18
d_call: TRBD2
j_call: TRBJ2-5
clone_size: NA
cdr3_nt: TGTGCCAGCTCACCACTGACGGGGGGCCAAGAGACCCAGTACTTC
cdr3_aa: CASSPLTGGQETQYF

v_call: TRBV5-1
d_call: TRBD2
j_call: TRBJ2-3
clone_size: NA
cdr3_nt: TGCGCCAGCAGCGGCGGGCTAGCGGTAATACGGACTAGCACAGATACGCAGTATTTT
cdr3_aa: CASSGGLAVIRTSTDTQYF

v_call: TRBV19
d_call: TRBD2
j_call: TRBJ2-1
clone_size: NA
cdr3_nt: TGTGCCAGTAGTATAATGGGACTAGTGGCGGGTGAGCAGTTCTTC
cdr3_aa: CASSIMGLVAGEQFF

v_call: TRBV11-2
d_call: NA
j_call: TRBJ2-7
clone_size: few
cdr3_nt: TGTGCCAGCAGCTTAGGGGGCCCCGAGCAGTACTTC
cdr3_aa: CASSLGGPEQYF

v_call: TRBV25-1
d_call: NA
j_call: TRBJ1-1
clone_size: NA
cdr3_nt: TGTGCCAGCAGTGAAGGCCCAGGCGAAGCTTTCTTT
cdr3_aa: CASSEGPGEAFF

v_call: TRBV7-9
d_call: TRBD1
j_call: TRBJ1-1
clone_size: NA
cdr3_nt: TGTGCCAGCAGCGCGCAGACAGGGGACACTGAAGCTTTCTTT
cdr3_aa: CASSAQTGDTEAFF

v_call: TRBV5-1
d_call: TRBD1
j_call: TRBJ2-7
clone_size: NA
cdr3_nt: TGCGCCAGCAGCCACCCGGGACAGGGGGCGACCGAGCAGTACTTC
cdr3_aa: CASSHPGQGATEQYF

v_call: TRBV4-1
d_call: NA
j_call: TRBJ1-2
clone_size: few
cdr3_nt: TGCGCCAGCAGCCAAGAAAGAGGTGGCGACTATGGCTACACCTTC
cdr3_aa: CASSQERGGDYGYTF

v_call: TRBV7-2
d_call: TRBD1
j_call: TRBJ1-6
clone_size: NA
cdr3_nt: TGTGCCAGCAGCTTATCAGGGGGCCCCAATTCACCCCTCCACTTT
cdr3_aa: CASSLSGGPNSPLHF

v_call: TRBV7-3
d_call: NA
j_call: TRBJ2-3
clone_size: NA
cdr3_nt: TGTGCCAGCAGCTTAAAGGCGGAGCTTGGCGTTCGCTCGCAGTATTTT
cdr3_aa: CASSLKAELGVRSQYF

v_call: TRBV7-9
d_call: NA
j_call: TRBJ2-2
clone_size: NA
cdr3_nt: TGTGCCAGCAGATTAGAAGCGTTTAGCACCGGGGAGCTGTTTTTT
cdr3_aa: CASRLEAFSTGELFF

v_call: TRBV30
d_call: NA
j_call: TRBJ2-4
clone_size: NA
cdr3_nt: TGTGCCTGGATGGGACTAGCCAAAAACATTCAGTACTTC
cdr3_aa: CAWMGLAKNIQYF